The present TCR beta chain was sequenced within a study of blood T cell repertoires in COVID-19. Overall study: Samples came from the United States, Italy and Spain, spanning acute and convalescent COVID-19. In each case, the material was cDNA or gDNA derived from T cells, B-cell-depleted T cells, or PBMCs.

Trimming shortened V by 2 bases and J by 4 bases, and 9 bases separated the two germline ends. The CDR3 is 13 amino acids. The germline V gene has CDR1 SGHAT and CDR2 FQNNGV. This table comes from immunoSEQ multiplex PCR, and its TCRdb copy is limited to in-frame clones, with some not included. The sample includes a few hundred thousand clones, approximately 81% of them seen just once. Sequenced material: peripheral blood. The sequence derives from a woman older than 75 with active or convalescent COVID-19. The V and J genes are TRBV11-2 and TRBJ2-7, with a weak D call TRBD2 (6 bases). The CDR3 DNA reads as TGTGCCAGCAGCTTAAGTGGGGGGTACGAGCAGTACTTC. This sequence encodes CASSLSGGYEQYF.